This T cell receptor beta chain comes out of a study of blood T cell repertoires in COVID-19. Whole-study context: Both acute and convalescent COVID-19 samples were obtained from the United States, Italy and Spain.

This clone was observed a handful of times. Measured with immunoSEQ multiplex PCR; TCRdb has only the in-frame clones, and not every one. There are approximately 90,000 clones in the sample; just under 85% occur only once, and nearly 3.5% lies in the top ten. V dropped 0 bases and J dropped 3; count of bases not matched to a gene: 10. Germline V CDR1 and CDR2: SGHRS, YFSETQ. This CDR3 is built from 17 residues. V gene TRBV5-1 combines with J gene TRBJ2-3, with 7 bases fitting TRBD2. This clonotype was sampled from a man aged 45-60 years with acute or convalescent COVID-19. Sequenced sample: peripheral blood. The CDR3 coding sequence is TGCGCCAGCAGCTTGGAGGTCGCTGGCGGGAGTACAGATACGCAGTATTTT. It is translated as CASSLEVAGGSTDTQYF.